The T cell receptor (beta chain) described here comes from a study of cytotoxic CD8 clonotypes in ibrutinib-treated CLL. Broader study findings: Public clonotypes were uncommon and contracted or stayed stable on treatment. Clonality went up at the time of ibrutinib response, stayed stable in sustained remission, and later dropped back toward its baseline level at progression. Baseline-level clonality went beyond age-matched healthy donors and moved in step with circulating CD8+ T-cell counts.

With cryopreserved PBMCs as the source, 1.5 to 2.5 micrograms of genomic DNA went to TCR beta libraries. The assay was immunoSEQ multiplex PCR, and TCRdb's table has in-frame clones only and misses some. The table includes over 120,000 clones, around 82% detected once. The CDR3 is made up of 12 amino acids. Germline V gene sequence: CDR1 MNHNS, CDR2 SASEGT. This clone was counted a few times. Its cognate antigen is unknown. At one end the junction does not follow the germline gene, possibly because of a read error. This specimen was PBMCs, taken after 36 months of ibrutinib treatment. This sequence originates from a human donor with chronic lymphocytic leukemia. The chain is built from TRBV6-1 and TRBJ2-7; D is unclear. CDR3 DNA sequence: TGTGCCAGCGGTGAGATTCCCTACGAGCAGTACTTC. Protein: CASGEIPYEQYF.